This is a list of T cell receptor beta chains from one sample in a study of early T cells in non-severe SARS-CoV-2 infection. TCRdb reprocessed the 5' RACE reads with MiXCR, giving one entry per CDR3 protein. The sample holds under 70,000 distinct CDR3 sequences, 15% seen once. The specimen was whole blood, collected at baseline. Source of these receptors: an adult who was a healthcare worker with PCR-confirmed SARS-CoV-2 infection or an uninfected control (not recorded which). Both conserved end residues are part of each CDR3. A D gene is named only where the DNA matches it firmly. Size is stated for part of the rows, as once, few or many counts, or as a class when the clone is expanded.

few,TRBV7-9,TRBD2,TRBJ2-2,TGTGCCAGCAGCCCCCCAGCGGGAGACCACGGGGAGCTGTTTTTT,CASSPPAGDHGELFF
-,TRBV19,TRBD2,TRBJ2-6,TGTGCCAGTAGTCCCTGGGAGGGGTCCCCTTCCGGGGCCAACGTCCTGACTTTC,CASSPWEGSPSGANVLTF
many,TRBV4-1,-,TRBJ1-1,TGCGCCAGCAGCCCAGGCGCGAGGACAGTGAACACTGAAGCTTTCTTT,CASSPGARTVNTEAFF
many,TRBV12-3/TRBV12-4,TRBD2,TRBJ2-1,TGTGCCAGCAGTTTAGTGACTAGCGGGCCGGACAATGAGCAGTTCTTC,CASSLVTSGPDNEQFF
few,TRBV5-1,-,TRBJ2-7,TGCGCCAGCAGCTTGGATAATCGGCGCGACGAGCAGTACTTC,CASSLDNRRDEQYF
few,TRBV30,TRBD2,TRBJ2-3,TGTGCCTGGAGTGTACTGACTAGCGGGGGGGCGAGGACAGATACGCAGTATTTT,CAWSVLTSGGARTDTQYF
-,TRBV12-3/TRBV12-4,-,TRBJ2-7,TGTGCCAGCAGCTCACTCTACGAGCAGTACTTC,CASSSLYEQYF
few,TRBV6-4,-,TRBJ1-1,TGTGCCAGAGTACGGTGGGAAGCATCGAACACTGAAGCTTTCTTT,CARVRWEASNTEAFF
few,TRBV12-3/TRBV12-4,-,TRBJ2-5,TGTGCCAGCAGTTTCCGCGTGGGAGAGACCCAGTACTTC,CASSFRVGETQYF
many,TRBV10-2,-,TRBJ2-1,TGCGCCAGCATCGGAGGGACAGCGCGGTCCTACAATGAGCAGTTCTTC,CASIGGTARSYNEQFF
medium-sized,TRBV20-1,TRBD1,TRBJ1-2,TGCAGTGCTAGAGATCCCCTGGACAGGGTACCCACCTATGGCTACACCTTC,CSARDPLDRVPTYGYTF
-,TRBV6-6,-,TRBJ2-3,TGTGCCAGCAGTCAAAATCCAGATACGCAGTATTTT,CASSQNPDTQYF
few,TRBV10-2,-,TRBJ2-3,TGCGCCACTCGCTCCACCCAGCGCACAGATACGCAGTATTTT,CATRSTQRTDTQYF
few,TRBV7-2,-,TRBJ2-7,TGTGCCAGCAGCTTAGTAGGCCAGGGGGGATACGAGCAGTACTTC,CASSLVGQGGYEQYF
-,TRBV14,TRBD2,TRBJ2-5,TGTGCCAGCAGCCAACCGGGACTAGGAGGAGAGACCCAGTACTTC,CASSQPGLGGETQYF
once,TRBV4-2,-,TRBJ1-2,TGTGCCAGCAGCCAACTTCCGGGAACGGATGGCTACACCTTC,CASSQLPGTDGYTF
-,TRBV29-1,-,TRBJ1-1,TGCAGCGTTGCAAGGGGTATGAACACTGAAGCTTTCTTT,CSVARGMNTEAFF
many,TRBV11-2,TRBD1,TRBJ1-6,TGTGCCAGCAGCTCTGCCTCCTACAGGGGAAGAAATTCACCCCTCCACTTT,CASSSASYRGRNSPLHF
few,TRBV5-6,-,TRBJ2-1,TGTGCCAGCAGAAGACGGGGGAGCTCCTACAATGAGCAGTTCTTC,CASRRRGSSYNEQFF
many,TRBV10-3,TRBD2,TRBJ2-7,TGTGCCATCAGTGAGCCCAGGACTAGCGGGACCGCCGAGCAGTACTTC,CAISEPRTSGTAEQYF
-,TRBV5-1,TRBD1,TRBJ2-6,TGCGCCAGCAGCAACCCCGCCGGGACAGGACCCTCTGGGGCCAACGTCCTGACTTTC,CASSNPAGTGPSGANVLTF
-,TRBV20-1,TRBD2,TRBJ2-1,TGCAGTGCTAGACTAGCGGGGGTATTCAATGAGCAGTTCTTC,CSARLAGVFNEQFF
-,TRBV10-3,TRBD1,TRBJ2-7,TGTGCCATCAGTGCGGGGACAGTAACCAACGAGCAGTACTTC,CAISAGTVTNEQYF
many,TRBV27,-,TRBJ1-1,TGTGCCAGCAGAGTGAACACTGAAGCTTTCTTT,CASRVNTEAFF
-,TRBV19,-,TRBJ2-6,TGTGCCAGTAGTATAGGTAACTCTGGGGCCAACGTCCTGACTTTC,CASSIGNSGANVLTF
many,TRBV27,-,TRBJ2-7,TGTGCCAGCAGTCCGAGTCGACTAACTGCCTACGAGCAGTACTTC,CASSPSRLTAYEQYF
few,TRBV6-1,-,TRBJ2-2,TGTGCCAGCAGTGTCCGAAGGCTCACCGGGGAGCTGTTTTTT,CASSVRRLTGELFF
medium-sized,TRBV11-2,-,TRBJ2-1,TGTGCCAGCACCTCCTACAATGAGCAGTTCTTC,CASTSYNEQFF
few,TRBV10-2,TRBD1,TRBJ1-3,TGCGCCAGCAGTAGGAGACAGGGAGGCTCTGGAAACACCATATATTTT,CASSRRQGGSGNTIYF
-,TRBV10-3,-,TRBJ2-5,TGTGCCATCAGTGAGTCGAACTCTGGAGAAGAGACCCAGTACTTC,CAISESNSGEETQYF
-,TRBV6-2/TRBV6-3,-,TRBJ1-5,TGTGCCAGCAGTGTATCCGGGACGGCAAATCAGCCCCAGCATTTT,CASSVSGTANQPQHF
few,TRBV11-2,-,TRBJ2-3,TGTGCCAGCACCCCAGGGTCCGGGAGCACAGATACGCAGTATTTT,CASTPGSGSTDTQYF
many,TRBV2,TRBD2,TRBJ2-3,TGTGCCAGCAGTGAATGGCTAGCGGAGCCAGATACGCAGTATTTT,CASSEWLAEPDTQYF
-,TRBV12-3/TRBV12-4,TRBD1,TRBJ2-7,TGTGCCAGCAGTTTCGCGAGGACAGGGTTCACGGGCGAGCAGTACTTC,CASSFARTGFTGEQYF
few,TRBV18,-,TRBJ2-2,TGTGCCAGCTCACCCCCCCCGACTACACGGACCGGGGAGCTGTTTTTT,CASSPPPTTRTGELFF
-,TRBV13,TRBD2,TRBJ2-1,TGTGCCAGCAGCTTAGTTAGCGGGAGAAATGAGCAGTTCTTC,CASSLVSGRNEQFF
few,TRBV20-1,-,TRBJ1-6,TGCAGTGCTGGCCTAAGGGGGGGGTCACCCCTCCACTTT,CSAGLRGGSPLHF
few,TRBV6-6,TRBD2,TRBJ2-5,TGTGCCAGCAGTCCCTCTAGCGGGGGTGAGACCCAGTACTTC,CASSPSSGGETQYF
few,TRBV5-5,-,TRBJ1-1,TGTGCCAGCATCCTTCCGGGTGAAGCTTTCTTT,CASILPGEAFF
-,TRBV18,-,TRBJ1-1,TGTGCCAGCTCACTGAGCGGGACAAAGAACACTGAAGCTTTCTTT,CASSLSGTKNTEAFF
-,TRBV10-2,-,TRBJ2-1,TGCGCCAGCACGGACGCCAATGAGCAGTTCTTC,CASTDANEQFF
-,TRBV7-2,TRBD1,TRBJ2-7,TGTGCCAGCAGCTCCCACCTCGGGACAGGGGCCTACGAGCAGTACTTC,CASSSHLGTGAYEQYF
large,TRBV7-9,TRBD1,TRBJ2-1,TGTGCCAGCAGCCAGGGGACAGGGATCTACAATGAGCAGTTCTTC,CASSQGTGIYNEQFF
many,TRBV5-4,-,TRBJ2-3,TGTGCCAGCAGCTTCAAGGGGGGTCCGGATACGCAGTATTTT,CASSFKGGPDTQYF
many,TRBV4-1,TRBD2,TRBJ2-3,TGCGCCAGCAGCCAGACATCTAGCGGGGCCCCAGATACGCAGTATTTT,CASSQTSSGAPDTQYF
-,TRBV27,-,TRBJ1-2,TGTGCCAGCAGTTTATCGCCAGGGAACCATGGCTACACCTTC,CASSLSPGNHGYTF
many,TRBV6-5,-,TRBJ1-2,TGTGCCAGCAGTTATGGAGGAGAAAACTATGGCTACACCTTC,CASSYGGENYGYTF
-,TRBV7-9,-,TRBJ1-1,TGTGCCAGCAGCTTAGTGGACTTAGCTGAAGCTTTCTTT,CASSLVDLAEAFF
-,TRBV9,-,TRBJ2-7,TGTGCCAGCAGCGTTAACTGGGACGGTACCTACGAGCAGTACTTC,CASSVNWDGTYEQYF
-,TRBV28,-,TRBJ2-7,TGTGCCAGCAGTTCGGGCGGCTACGAGCAGTACTTC,CASSSGGYEQYF
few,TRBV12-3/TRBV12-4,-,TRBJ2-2,TGTGCCAGCAGTCCAGGCCCCGGGGAGCTGTTTTTT,CASSPGPGELFF
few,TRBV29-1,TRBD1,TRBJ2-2,TGCAGCGTTGTCCAAGACAGGGGGCCCGGGGAGCTGTTTTTT,CSVVQDRGPGELFF
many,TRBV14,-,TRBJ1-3,TGTGCCAGCAGCCATCTCGGGCCAGGAAGTGGCGACACCATATATTTT,CASSHLGPGSGDTIYF
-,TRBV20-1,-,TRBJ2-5,TGCAGTGCGAGAGGGGCTTCCTCAGAGACCCAGTACTTC,CSARGASSETQYF
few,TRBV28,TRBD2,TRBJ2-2,TGTGCCAGCACCCCGGGGGGGGCTAACACCGGGGAGCTGTTTTTT,CASTPGGANTGELFF
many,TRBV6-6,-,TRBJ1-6,TGTGCCGCCGGGGGGACCTATAATTCACCCCTCCACTTT,CAAGGTYNSPLHF
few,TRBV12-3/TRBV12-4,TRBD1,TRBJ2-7,TGTGCCAGCAGCCCCACAGGGGGTTCCTCCTACGAGCAGTACTTC,CASSPTGGSSYEQYF
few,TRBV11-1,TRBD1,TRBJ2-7,TGTGCCAGCAGCCGTCAACAGGGGGCCCCATACGAGCAGTACTTC,CASSRQQGAPYEQYF